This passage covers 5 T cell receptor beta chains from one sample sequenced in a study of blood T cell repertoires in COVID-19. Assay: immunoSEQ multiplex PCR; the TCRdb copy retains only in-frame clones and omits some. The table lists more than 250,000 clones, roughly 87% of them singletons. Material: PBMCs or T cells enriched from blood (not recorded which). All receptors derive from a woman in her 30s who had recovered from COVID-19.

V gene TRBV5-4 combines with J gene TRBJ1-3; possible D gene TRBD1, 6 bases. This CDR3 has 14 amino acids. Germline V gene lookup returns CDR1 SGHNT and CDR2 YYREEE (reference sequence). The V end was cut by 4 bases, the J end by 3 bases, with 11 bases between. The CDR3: CASSPGERGNTIYF. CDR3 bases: TGTGCCAGCAGCCCAGGGGAACGTGGAAACACCATATATTTT.

CDR3 sequence (DNA): TGTGCCAGCAGCGTAGGAGATGGCGGACACACTTTGAACACTGAAGCTTTCTTT. This encodes CASSVGDGGHTLNTEAFF. The chain is built from TRBV9 and TRBJ1-1, with D perhaps matching TRBD1 (5 bases). V was shortened by 0 bases and J by 0 bases, with 18 bases between the two germline ends. CDR1 and CDR2 (germline): SGDLS, YYNGEE. CDR3 length equals 18 residues.

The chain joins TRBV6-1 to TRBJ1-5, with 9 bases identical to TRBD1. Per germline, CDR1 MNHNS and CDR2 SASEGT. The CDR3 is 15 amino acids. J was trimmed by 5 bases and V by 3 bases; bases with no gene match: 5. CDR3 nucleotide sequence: TGTGCCAGCAGTGACGGACAGGGGCCTTATCAGCCCCAGCATTTT. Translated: CASSDGQGPYQPQHF.

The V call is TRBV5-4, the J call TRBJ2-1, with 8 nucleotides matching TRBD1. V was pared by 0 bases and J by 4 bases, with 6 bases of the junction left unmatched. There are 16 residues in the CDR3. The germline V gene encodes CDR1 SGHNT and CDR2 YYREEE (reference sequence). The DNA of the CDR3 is TGTGCCAGCAGCTTGGCCGGACAGGGACCTTACAATGAGCAGTTCTTC. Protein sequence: CASSLAGQGPYNEQFF.

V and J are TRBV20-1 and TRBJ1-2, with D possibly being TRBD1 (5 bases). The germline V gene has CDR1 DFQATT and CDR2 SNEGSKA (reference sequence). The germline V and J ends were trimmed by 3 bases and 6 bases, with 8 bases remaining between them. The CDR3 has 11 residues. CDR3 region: CSARWGDGYTF. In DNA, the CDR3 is TGCAGTGCTAGGTGGGGGGATGGCTACACCTTC.